This T cell receptor beta chain was identified in a study of graft-versus-host responses after intestinal transplantation. Study context: Recipients got multivisceral, liver-intestinal, or isolated intestinal transplants. Tacrolimus and steroids were given for around 3 years to all recipients after anti-thymocyte globulin induction. Study results and limitations: Present in recipient marrow, GvH clones included some that appeared first in ileum or blood.

This CDR3 spans 17 amino acids. V shed 5 bases, J shed 3 bases, and the junction held 12 bases outside the gene matches. Germline loops: CDR1 ENHRY, CDR2 SYGVKD. On this clone: Antigen: not known.

The repertoire was sequenced with immunoSEQ multiplex PCR; TCRdb's copy has only in-frame clones and lacks some. The sample contains 85,000 to 100,000 clones, 86% of which appear only once. The chain couples TRBV10-3 to TRBJ2-1, with 8 nucleotides matching TRBD1. The sample here was PBMCs, taken 255 days after intestinal transplant. The sequence derives from a human patient who received an intestinal transplant, so some T cells may come from the graft donor. The CDR3 nucleotides are TGTGCCATCAGTACGCAAACCGGGACAGGAGACTACAATGAGCAGTTCTTC. This encodes CAISTQTGTGDYNEQFF.